A single sample gave rise to the 7 T cell receptor beta chains below, sequenced in a study of blood T cell repertoires in COVID-19. This table comes from immunoSEQ multiplex PCR, and its TCRdb copy is limited to in-frame clones, with some not included. The data show 150,000 to 200,000 clones, with 85% to 90% seen just once and 11% held by the top ten. Sequenced material: peripheral blood. The receptors originated from a woman in her sixties with COVID-19, enrolled during active disease.

This chain uses TRBV6-5 with TRBJ1-2, with unresolved D. CDR3 length: 14 amino acids. From germline, CDR1 is MNHEY and CDR2 SVGAGI. Trimming left V 6 bases short and J 5 bases short, with 16 bases between. The CDR3 region is CASRGRTAPYGYTF. The CDR3 DNA reads TGTGCCAGCAGGGGAAGGACTGCCCCTTATGGCTACACCTTC.

The genes are TRBV11-2 and TRBJ2-7; D remains ambiguous. Germline-derived CDR1 and CDR2 are SGHAT and FQNNGV. The CDR3 runs to 12 residues. V was shortened by 1 base and J by 4 bases, with 5 bases between the two germline ends. The CDR3 loop is CASSLGDYEQYF. CDR3 DNA sequence: TGTGCCAGCAGCTTAGGAGATTACGAGCAGTACTTC.

The rearrangement links TRBV7-8 to TRBJ2-1; the D is unclear. This CDR3 is built from 13 residues. V was trimmed by 0 bases and J by 10 bases, leaving 10 bases between them. The V gene's germline CDR1 is SGHVS and CDR2 FQNEAQ. The CDR3 loop is CASSLAGVREQFF. Written as DNA, the CDR3 is TGTGCCAGCAGCTTAGCGGGCGTAAGGGAGCAGTTCTTC.

The chain employs TRBV9 and TRBJ2-3, with 7 bases aligning to TRBD2. CDR3 length: 18 amino acids. Germline V gene lookup returns CDR1 SGDLS and CDR2 YYNGEE. Trimming took 7 bases from V and 1 from J; bases not matched to a gene: 18. The CDR3 here is CASAVPVGRAWGTDTQYF. The CDR3 nucleotides are TGTGCCAGCGCGGTCCCAGTAGGGAGGGCTTGGGGCACAGATACGCAGTATTTT.

The chain joins TRBV28 to TRBJ2-1, with 9 nucleotides matching TRBD2. This CDR3 has 16 residues. Germline assignment: CDR1 MDHEN and CDR2 SYDVKM. V shed 6 bases and J 4 bases; nucleotides not matched to a gene: 10. Written as DNA, the CDR3 is TGTGCCAGCAGACTGATAGCGGGAGTAGGGTACAATGAGCAGTTCTTC. Translated: CASRLIAGVGYNEQFF.

The chain couples TRBV7-2 to TRBJ2-2; 9 positions match TRBD2. This CDR3 has 19 residues. In germline, CDR1 is SGHTA, CDR2 FQGNSA. V was pared by 4 bases and J by 5 bases, with 17 bases of the junction left unmatched. The DNA for the CDR3 is TGTGCCAGCAGCTCCGTTATGGGGAGTCAAAGCGGGAGGACCGGGGAGCTGTTTTTT. Its translation is CASSSVMGSQSGRTGELFF.

The gene calls are TRBV19 and TRBJ1-2; D may be TRBD1 (6 bases). V was clipped by 5 bases and J by 8 bases, with 18 bases between them. From germline, CDR1 is LNHDA and CDR2 SQIVND (reference sequence). The CDR3 is 14 amino acids. Here the CDR3 DNA reads TGTGCCAGTAGTGGCACGACAGGATCCGTAGGCTACACCTTC. The encoded protein is CASSGTTGSVGYTF.